This T cell receptor (beta chain) was retrieved from a study of shared clonotypes between healthy human individuals. Study-wide results and caveats: Estimated clonotype richness was generally higher in naive than memory subsets. Rarefaction analysis demonstrated incomplete sorted-subset sequencing notwithstanding large depth.

Selected positively for CCR7 and CD45RO-negative, naive CD8 cells excluded terminally differentiated effector memory CD45RA+ cells. Concerning this clone itself: The antigen is not known.

Trimming left V 5 bases short and J 4 bases short, with 12 bases between. CDR3 length equals 13 residues. Germline assignment: CDR1 PRHDT and CDR2 FYEKMQ (reference sequence). The repertoire was sequenced with immunoSEQ multiplex PCR; TCRdb's copy has only in-frame clones and lacks some. This sample has about 2.1 million clones, with 85% to 95% found just once. Material for sequencing was naive CD8+ T cells from PBMCs. The J gene is TRBJ2-7, the V gene TRBV13, with D possibly TRBD1 on 5 matching bases. This receptor was taken from a man in his late teens or twenties in good health. Some clones in this sample may be carry-over from other donors' samples. For the CDR3, the DNA is TGTGCCAGCAGCCTCAGGGATCTATACGAGCAGTACTTC. Translating gives CASSLRDLYEQYF.